The 12 T cell receptor beta chains below were found in one sample sequenced in a study of shared clonotypes between healthy human individuals. Generated by immunoSEQ multiplex PCR, the TCRdb table keeps only in-frame clones and is missing some. The table lists 950,000 to 1,100,000 clones, approximately 72% of them singletons. Sequenced input: memory CD4+ T cells sorted from blood. Regarding subset: CD45RA-negative fraction. The source of these receptors is a young man in good health.

Points on this clone: Other DNA sequences in this specimen translate into the identical CDR3. J is TRBJ2-5 and V is TRBV18; no clear D gene. The CDR3 sequence is 12 residues long. V lost 2 bases, J lost 1 base, and 2 bases lay in between. Germline assignment: CDR1 KGHSH and CDR2 LQKENI. This chain's CDR3 is CASSPGQETQYF. The CDR3 nucleotides are TGTGCCAGCTCACCAGGCCAAGAGACCCAGTACTTC.

This clone was seen a few times. The rearrangement links TRBV2 to TRBJ1-1; D gene uncertain. The CDR3 extends over 12 amino acids. V lost 5 bases and J 8 bases, leaving 12 bases between the germline ends. Looked up from germline, CDR1 is SNHLY and CDR2 is FYNNEI. The CDR3 here is CASSTRVGEAFF. Here the CDR3 DNA reads TGTGCCAGCAGTACCCGCGTGGGCGAAGCTTTCTTT.

The chain links TRBV11-2 to TRBJ2-2, with D perhaps being TRBD1 or TRBD2 (5 bases each). CDR1 is SGHAT and CDR2 is FQNNGV in the germline V gene. The germline V and J ends were trimmed by 5 bases and 2 bases, with 15 bases remaining between them. This CDR3 comprises 16 residues. The CDR3 coding sequence is TGTGCCAGCAGCAGGAGGAATCAGGGAAACACCGGGGAGCTGTTTTTT. This sequence encodes CASSRRNQGNTGELFF.

This clone has only one observation. The chain couples TRBV7-2 to TRBJ2-7, with TRBD1 matching over 8 bases. This CDR3 has 14 amino acids. Germline V CDR1 and CDR2: SGHTA, FQGNSA. Losses at the gene ends were 5 bases for V and 6 bases for J; bases not matched to a gene: 9. The chain's CDR3 is CASSVDRGWGEQYF. The CDR3 region has the DNA TGTGCCAGCAGCGTAGACAGGGGTTGGGGCGAGCAGTACTTC.

This rearrangement joins TRBV5-6 to TRBJ2-5, with 12 bases that match TRBD2. The junction had 4 bases not matched to a gene; V was cut back by 5 bases and J by 11 bases. Germline V gives CDR1 SGHDT, CDR2 YYEEEE. This CDR3 region has 12 residues. The DNA of the CDR3 is TGTGCCAGCAGACGACTAGCGGGAGAGCAGTACTTC. Translation gives CASRRLAGEQYF.

V and J are TRBV7-2 and TRBJ2-1, with 9 bases identical to TRBD2. Germline V gene lookup returns CDR1 SGHTA and CDR2 FQGNSA. The length of the CDR3 is 17 residues. J gave up 4 bases and V 6 bases, and 13 bases lay outside the gene matches. The CDR3 region has the DNA TGTGCCAGCAGACAGCTTAGTACGCTAGCGGGGTACAATGAGCAGTTCTTC. Translation gives CASRQLSTLAGYNEQFF.

In this sample, this clone turned up once. At the DNA level, this CDR3 is encoded by other sequences in the same sample as well. The J gene is TRBJ2-1, the V gene TRBV15; 7 bases agree with TRBD2. Losses at the gene ends were 1 base for V and 6 bases for J; bases not matched to a gene: 0. The CDR3 totals 13 residues. Germline CDR1 is LNHNV and CDR2 is YYDKDF (reference sequence). For the CDR3, the DNA is TGTGCCACCAGCAGAGGACTAGCCAATGAGCAGTTCTTC. Protein sequence: CATSRGLANEQFF.

This clone was seen only once. This chain links TRBV25-1 with TRBJ1-1; D is ambiguous. Germline V CDR1 and CDR2: MGHDK, SYGVNS. Trimming removed 4 bases at V and 2 bases at J, with 8 bases between. The CDR3 loop spans 13 amino acids. The CDR3 loop is CASSALSNTEAFF. As DNA, the CDR3 is TGTGCCAGCAGTGCACTTTCTAACACTGAAGCTTTCTTT. The whole variable domain, filled in from reference TRBV25-1 and TRBJ1-1, reads EADIYQTPRYLVIGTGKKITLECSQTMGHDKMYWYQQDPGMELHLIHYSYGVNSTEKGDLSSESTVSRIRTEHFPLTLESARPSHTSQYLCASSALSNTEAFFGQGTRLTVV.

V is TRBV5-4 and J is TRBJ1-2; a weak D match, TRBD1 (6 bases). Germline V gene data show CDR1 as SGHNT and CDR2 as YYREEE (reference sequence). This CDR3 spans 15 amino acids. The ends were cut back, 0 bases at V and 8 bases at J, with 17 bases in the middle. CDR3 amino acids: CASSLEHGGGKGYTF. The CDR3 nucleotides read TGTGCCAGCAGCTTGGAGCACGGAGGGGGTAAGGGCTACACCTTC.

The table lists this clone with a few counts. This chain links TRBV28 with TRBJ2-7; D gene uncertain. Between the trimmed V and J ends, which lost 8 bases and 3 bases, there was a span of 2 bases. Germline CDR1 MDHEN, CDR2 SYDVKM. The CDR3 spans 9 residues. DNA for the CDR3: TGTGCCAGCGGCTACGAGCAGTACTTC. As protein: CASGYEQYF.

This clone was counted many times. The rearrangement uses TRBV5-6 and TRBJ2-2; 8 nucleotides agree with TRBD1. The CDR3 sequence is 14 residues long. With V trimmed by 4 bases and J by 9 bases, 8 bases remained unmatched. Germline loops: CDR1 SGHDT, CDR2 YYEEEE. As DNA, the CDR3 is TGTGCCAGCAGCAATACTGACAGGGGCTGGGAGCTGTTTTTT. The encoded protein is CASSNTDRGWELFF.

This clone was counted a single time. The chain recombines TRBV7-9 with TRBJ1-3, with unresolved D. V lost 2 bases, J lost 3 bases, and 8 bases lay in between. Germline-derived CDR1 and CDR2 are SEHNR and FQNEAQ (reference sequence). CDR3 size: 14 residues. CDR3 bases: TGTGCCAGCAGCTTATTGGACGGTGGAAACACCATATATTTT. As protein: CASSLLDGGNTIYF.